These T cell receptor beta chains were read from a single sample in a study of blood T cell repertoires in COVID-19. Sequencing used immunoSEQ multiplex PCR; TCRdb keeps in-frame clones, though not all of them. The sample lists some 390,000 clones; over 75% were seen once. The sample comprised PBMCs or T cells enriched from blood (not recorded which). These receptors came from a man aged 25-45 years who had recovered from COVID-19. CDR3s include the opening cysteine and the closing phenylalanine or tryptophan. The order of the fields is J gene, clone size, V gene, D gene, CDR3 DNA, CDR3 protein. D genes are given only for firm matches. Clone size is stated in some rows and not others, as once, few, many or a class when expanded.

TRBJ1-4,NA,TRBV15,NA,TGTGCCACCAGGTGGACGGAGGAGGAGAATGAAAAACTGTTTTTT,CATRWTEEENEKLFF
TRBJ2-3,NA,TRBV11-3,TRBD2,TGTGCCAGCAGTACTAGCGGCACAGATACGCAGTATTTT,CASSTSGTDTQYF
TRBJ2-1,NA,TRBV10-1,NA,TGCGCCAGCAGTGATGAGTCCTACAATGAGCAGTTCTTC,CASSDESYNEQFF
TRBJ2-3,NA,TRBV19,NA,TGTGCCAGTAGTTGGAAGGGGTTCACAGATACGCAGTATTTT,CASSWKGFTDTQYF
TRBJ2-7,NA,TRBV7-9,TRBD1,TGTGCCAGCAGCTTAATGTCATCGACAGGGGGCTCCGACGAGCAGTACTTC,CASSLMSSTGGSDEQYF
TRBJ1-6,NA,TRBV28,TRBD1,TGTGCCAGCAGTCGACAGGGAAATTCACCCCTCCACTTT,CASSRQGNSPLHF
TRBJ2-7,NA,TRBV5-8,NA,TGTGCCAGCAGCAACCGCGGGGCCTACGAGCAGTACTTC,CASSNRGAYEQYF
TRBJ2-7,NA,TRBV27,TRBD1,TGTGCCAGCAGTACCCCGACAGGGGGCCTCTACGAGCAGTACTTC,CASSTPTGGLYEQYF
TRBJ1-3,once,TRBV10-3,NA,TGTGCCATCCGTGGTCATGACAGTCTCTCTGGAAACACCATATATTTT,CAIRGHDSLSGNTIYF
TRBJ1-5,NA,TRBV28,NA,TGTGCCAGCAGTTTACCCCTGACAGCTGGCAATCAGCCCCAGCATTTT,CASSLPLTAGNQPQHF
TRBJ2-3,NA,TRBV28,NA,TGTGCCAGCAGCTCGGGGACTTCCTACACAGATACGCAGTATTTT,CASSSGTSYTDTQYF
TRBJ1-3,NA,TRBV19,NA,TGTGCCAGTACCCGTTCGGGGGACGCTGGAAACACCATATATTTT,CASTRSGDAGNTIYF
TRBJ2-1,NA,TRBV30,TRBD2,TGTGCCTGGGATAGACTAGCGGGAGGAAATGAGCAGTTCTTC,CAWDRLAGGNEQFF
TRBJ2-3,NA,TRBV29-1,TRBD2,TGCAGCGCCCCACTAGCGGCCACAGATACGCAGTATTTT,CSAPLAATDTQYF
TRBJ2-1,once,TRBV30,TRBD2,TGTGCCAGGACCCGCGGTTTAGCGGGAGTTAGGGATGAGCAGTTCTTC,CARTRGLAGVRDEQFF
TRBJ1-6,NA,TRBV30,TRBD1,TGTGCCTGGCACCTGGGACAGGTGAACGTACAAAGCTCCTATAATTCACCCCTCCACTTT,CAWHLGQVNVQSSYNSPLHF
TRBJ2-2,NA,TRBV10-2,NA,TGCGCCAGCGAAGTGGGAGAAAGATGGGCCGGGGAGCTGTTTTTT,CASEVGERWAGELFF
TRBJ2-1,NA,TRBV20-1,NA,TGCAGTGTCAAATACAATGAGCAGTTCTTC,CSVKYNEQFF
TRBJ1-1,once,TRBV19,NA,TGTGCCAGTAGTAGGGGGGGCGGCGCTGAAGCTTTCTTT,CASSRGGGAEAFF
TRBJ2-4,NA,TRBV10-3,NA,TGTGCCATCAGCTCAGGGGTTCTAAACATTCAGTACTTC,CAISSGVLNIQYF
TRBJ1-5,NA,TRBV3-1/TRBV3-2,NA,TGTGCCAGCAGCAAGTACAGGGCATCTCCCCAGCATTTT,CASSKYRASPQHF
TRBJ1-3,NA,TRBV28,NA,TGTGCCAGCACGGTAGGAGCTGGAAACACCATATATTTT,CASTVGAGNTIYF
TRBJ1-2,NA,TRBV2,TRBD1,TGTGCCAGCAACAGGGGGCTCGGCTACACCTTC,CASNRGLGYTF
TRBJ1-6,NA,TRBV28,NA,TGTGCCAGCAGTTTACGGGGTGGAAGCTCCTATAATTCACCCCTCCACTTT,CASSLRGGSSYNSPLHF
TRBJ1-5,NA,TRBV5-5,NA,TGTGCCAGCAGCTCAGGACAGTTTAATCAGCCCCAGCATTTT,CASSSGQFNQPQHF
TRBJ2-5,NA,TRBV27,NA,TGTGCCAGCAGTTTATCCCCCCGGTACCAAGAGACCCAGTACTTC,CASSLSPRYQETQYF
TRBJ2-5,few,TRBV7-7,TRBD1,TGTGCCAGCAGCCAAGGGACAGTTCCAGAGACCCAGTACTTC,CASSQGTVPETQYF
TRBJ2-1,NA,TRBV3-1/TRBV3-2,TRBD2,TGTGCCAGCAGTCCCCGGGCGGGAGTTGAGCAGTTCTTC,CASSPRAGVEQFF
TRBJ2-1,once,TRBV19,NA,TGTGCCAGTAGTCAAACGGGTGAGCAGTTCTTC,CASSQTGEQFF
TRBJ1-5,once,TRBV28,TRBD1,TGTGCCAGCATCGCGAGGACAGGGCGGTTATATAGCAATCAGCCCCAGCATTTT,CASIARTGRLYSNQPQHF
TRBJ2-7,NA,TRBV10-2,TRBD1,TGCGCCAGCAGAGATGGAATCAGGGGGCGAGAGCAGTACTTC,CASRDGIRGREQYF
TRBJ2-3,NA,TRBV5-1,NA,TGCGCCAGCAGCCACGGACAGAGCACAGATACGCAGTATTTT,CASSHGQSTDTQYF
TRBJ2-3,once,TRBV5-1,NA,TGCGCCAGCAGCTTGAGCACAGGGAGCACAGATACGCAGTATTTT,CASSLSTGSTDTQYF
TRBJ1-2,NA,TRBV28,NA,TGTGCCAGCAGTTTGATCGGCGGAGGAGGTCCAAGTGGCGGCTACACCTTC,CASSLIGGGGPSGGYTF
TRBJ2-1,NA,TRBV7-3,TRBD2,TGTGCCAGCAGCCCAAGGGGGACTAGCGCCTACAATGAGCAGTTCTTC,CASSPRGTSAYNEQFF
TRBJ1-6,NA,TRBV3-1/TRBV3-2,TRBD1,TGTGCCAGCAGACCCCGGGACAGGGACAATTCACCCCTCCACTTT,CASRPRDRDNSPLHF
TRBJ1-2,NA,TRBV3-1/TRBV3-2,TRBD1,TGTGCCAGCAGCCCCGGGAGGGGGCGCAACTATGGCTACACCTTC,CASSPGRGRNYGYTF
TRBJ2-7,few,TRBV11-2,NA,TGTGCCAGCAGCTTAGAGGCGGGAAGGGGCTACGAGCAGTACTTC,CASSLEAGRGYEQYF
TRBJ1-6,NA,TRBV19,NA,TGTGCCAGTAGTACGACATCTTATAATTCACCCCTCCACTTT,CASSTTSYNSPLHF
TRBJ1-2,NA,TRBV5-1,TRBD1,TGCGCCAGCAGCGTGACAGGGAAGGACTATGGCTACACCTTC,CASSVTGKDYGYTF
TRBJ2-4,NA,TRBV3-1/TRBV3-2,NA,TGTGCCAGCAGCCGATCAAGGGGCCTTCAGTACTTC,CASSRSRGLQYF
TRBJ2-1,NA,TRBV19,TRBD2,TGTGCCACCCGGGGGGGGACCGGACCGCACAATGAGCAGTTCTTC,CATRGGTGPHNEQFF
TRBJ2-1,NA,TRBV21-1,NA,TGTGCCAGCAGCGACCCCGGGACAGGGATGTACAATGAGCAGTTCTTC,CASSDPGTGMYNEQFF
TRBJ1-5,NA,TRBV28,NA,TGTGCCAGCAGTTTACCAGGAAACAATCAGCCCCAGCATTTT,CASSLPGNNQPQHF
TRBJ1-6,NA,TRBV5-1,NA,TGCGCCAGCAGCTTGGAGACAGCAATGAATTCACCCCTCCACTTT,CASSLETAMNSPLHF
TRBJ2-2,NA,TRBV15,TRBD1,TGTGCCACCAGCGGATGGGCAGGGGGCACCGGGGAGCTGTTTTTT,CATSGWAGGTGELFF
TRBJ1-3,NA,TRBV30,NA,TGTGCCTGGAGTGTAAGGGGCTCCTTCTCTGGAAACACCATATATTTT,CAWSVRGSFSGNTIYF
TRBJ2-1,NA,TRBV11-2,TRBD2,TGTGCCAGCAGCCCCCTAGCGGGAGAATACTCCTACAATGAGCAGTTCTTC,CASSPLAGEYSYNEQFF
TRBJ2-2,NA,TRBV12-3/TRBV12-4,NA,TGTGCCAGCAGCCTAGGTAGAACCGGGGAGCTGTTTTTT,CASSLGRTGELFF
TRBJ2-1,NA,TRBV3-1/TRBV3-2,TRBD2,TGTGCCAGCAGCCAAACCAGCGGGACCGACGGAGAGCAGTTCTTC,CASSQTSGTDGEQFF
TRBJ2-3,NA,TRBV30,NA,TGTGCCTGGAGTGTAGAGGCAGTACTGAGCACAGATACGCAGTATTTT,CAWSVEAVLSTDTQYF
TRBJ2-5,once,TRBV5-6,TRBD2,TGTGCCAGCAGCTATGGGAGGGGCTTCCAAGAGACCCAGTACTTC,CASSYGRGFQETQYF
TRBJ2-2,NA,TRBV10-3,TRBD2,TGTGCCACCGTAGCGGGAGTGGTATCGAGCACCGGGGAGCTGTTTTTT,CATVAGVVSSTGELFF
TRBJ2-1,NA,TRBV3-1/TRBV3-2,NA,TGTGCCAGCAGCCAAGTCGCGCGGGAGCAGTTCTTC,CASSQVAREQFF
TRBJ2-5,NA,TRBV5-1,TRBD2,TGCGCCAGCCAACTACAAACTAGCGGGGAGTGGGGGACCCAGTACTTC,CASQLQTSGEWGTQYF